This TCR beta chain comes out of a study of T cells after yellow fever vaccination. TCRdb used MiXCR to reprocess the 5' RACE reads, holding one entry per CDR3 protein. Of about 260,000 distinct CDR3 sequences listed, 10% to 15% were seen once; the top ten hold less than 0.55%. Findings of the study overall: Peak timing came faster in the weaker secondary response, day 5 versus 15. Bulk-population clonotypes that are abundant could appear as contaminants in FACS-sorted repertoires.

This clonotype has only one observation. Antigen unknown. At one end the junction does not follow the germline gene, possibly because of a read error. CDR3 length equals 15 residues. Germline V gene sequence: CDR1 DFQATT, CDR2 SNEGSKA (reference sequence). This specimen consisted of CD4+ T cells sorted from PBMCs, obtained 45 days after the yellow fever booster vaccination. V and J are TRBV20-1 and TRBJ2-7; 8 bases are a match to TRBD2. This sequence was found in a man aged 25-45 years who received the YFV17D yellow fever vaccine. CDR3 sequence reads: CCARDSSGSPYEQYF. In nucleotides, the CDR3 is TGCTGTGCTAGAGATAGCAGCGGGAGCCCCTACGAGCAGTACTTC.